This T cell receptor beta chain came from a study of blood T cell repertoires in COVID-19. The assay was immunoSEQ multiplex PCR, and TCRdb's table has in-frame clones only and misses some. The data hold under 450,000 clones, with under 85% observed a single time. Individuals aged 18 to 89 years were recruited from approximately 24 US areas. Sample: PBMCs or T cells enriched from blood (not recorded which). The origin of this receptor is a woman in her fifties or sixties who had recovered from COVID-19.

The DNA for the CDR3 is TGCGCCAGCAGTGACGGACAGGGGTTTTGCTATGGCTACACCTTC. Translated: CASSDGQGFCYGYTF. This rearrangement joins TRBV10-1 to TRBJ1-2, with 9 nucleotides matching TRBD1. The germline V gene has CDR1 WNHNN and CDR2 SYGVQD (reference sequence). The trim removed 3 bases at V and 4 bases at J, leaving 6 bases unmatched. This CDR3 contains 15 residues.